This TCR beta chain stems from a study of response to subunit inactivated influenza vaccine. MiXCR, applied by TCRdb to the RT-PCR reads, yields one record per CDR3 protein. The data show around 710,000 distinct CDR3 sequences, with approximately 15% seen just once and approximately 7% held by the top ten. V lost 2 bases, J lost 10 bases, and 9 bases lay in between. The germline gives CDR1 LGHDT, CDR2 YNNKEL (reference sequence). The CDR3 has 12 amino acids. Broader study findings: Authors suggested that a seasonal influenza vaccination recruits few new T cells each time.

In this sample, this clonotype turned up a few times. Its specificity is not known. The genes are TRBV3-1 and TRBJ2-1, with D possibly matching TRBD1 (5 bases). This receptor was taken from a man in his forties or fifties who received an inactivated influenza vaccine. The sequencing used PBMCs from blood, collected roughly 15 days before vaccination. CDR3 amino acids: CASSQLGVEQFF. The CDR3 DNA follows: TGTGCCAGCAGCCAATTAGGGGTAGAGCAGTTCTTC.